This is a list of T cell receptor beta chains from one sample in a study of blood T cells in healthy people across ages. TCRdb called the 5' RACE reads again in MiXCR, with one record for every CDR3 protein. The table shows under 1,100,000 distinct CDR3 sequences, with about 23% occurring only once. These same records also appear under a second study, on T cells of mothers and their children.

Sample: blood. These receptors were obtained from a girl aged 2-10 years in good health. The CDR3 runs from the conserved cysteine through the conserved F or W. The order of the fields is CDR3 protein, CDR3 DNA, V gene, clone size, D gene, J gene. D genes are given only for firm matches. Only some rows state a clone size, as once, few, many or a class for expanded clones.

CSARESGDQPQHF TGCAGTGCTAGAGAGAGCGGGGATCAGCCCCAGCATTTT TRBV20-1 few . TRBJ1-5
CASKGDYFSGANALTF TGCGCCAGCAAAGGGGACTATTTCTCTGGGGCCAACGCCCTGACTTTC TRBV4-3 . TRBD2 TRBJ2-6
CASTSLPGGGYTF TGTGCCAGTACGTCCCTCCCGGGGGGTGGCTACACCTTC TRBV19 few . TRBJ1-2
CASSFSDGGYEQYF TGTGCCAGCAGCTTTAGCGACGGGGGTTACGAGCAGTACTTC TRBV7-3 . . TRBJ2-7
CASSQSSGIRETQYF TGCGCCAGCAGCCAATCGAGCGGGATCAGGGAGACCCAGTACTTC TRBV4-3 . TRBD2 TRBJ2-5
CATLGVDTQYF TGTGCCACCCTAGGAGTTGATACGCAGTATTTT TRBV2 . . TRBJ2-3
CASSSRGVDTGELFF TGTGCCAGCAGCTCGAGGGGCGTTGACACCGGGGAGCTGTTTTTT TRBV11-2 . . TRBJ2-2
CASSSSGQGTQYF TGTGCCAGCAGCTCTAGCGGACAGGGGACCCAGTACTTC TRBV7-9 few . TRBJ2-5
CSGRDGDTEAFF TGCAGCGGCCGGGACGGCGACACTGAAGCTTTCTTT TRBV29-1 . . TRBJ1-1
CSVEDSRETQYF TGCAGCGTTGAAGACAGTAGAGAGACCCAGTACTTC TRBV29-1 . . TRBJ2-5
CATRDRGYTEAFF TGTGCCACCCGGGACAGGGGGTACACTGAAGCTTTCTTT TRBV24-1 few TRBD1 TRBJ1-1
CASRYRALQETQYF TGTGCCAGCAGATACAGGGCATTGCAAGAGACCCAGTACTTC TRBV6-9 . . TRBJ2-5
CSVAGTELNYGYTF TGCAGCGTGGCCGGGACAGAGCTTAACTATGGCTACACCTTC TRBV29-1 . TRBD1 TRBJ1-2
CATSPAGWQEETQYF TGTGCCACCAGCCCCGCTGGGTGGCAGGAGGAGACCCAGTACTTC TRBV15 few . TRBJ2-5
CAIRDPQQDTQYF TGTGCCATCCGGGACCCGCAACAAGATACGCAGTATTTT TRBV6-2/TRBV6-3 few . TRBJ2-3
CASSSLGGNTEAFF TGTGCCAGCAGTTCTCTGGGGGGGAACACTGAAGCTTTCTTT TRBV27 many . TRBJ1-1
CASSHNRIAYKQYF TGTGCCAGCAGCCACAACAGGATTGCCTACAAGCAGTACTTC TRBV3-1 . . TRBJ2-7
CSARQGPHEQYF TGCAGCGCTCGACAGGGGCCCCACGAGCAGTACTTC TRBV29-1 . TRBD1 TRBJ2-7
CATEGVSTDTQYF TGTGCCACCGAGGGGGTTAGCACAGATACGCAGTATTTT TRBV7-9 . . TRBJ2-3
CSVTDENKDYEQYF TGCAGCGTTACCGACGAAAACAAGGACTACGAGCAGTACTTC TRBV29-1 . . TRBJ2-7
CASSPEAFSGNTIYF TGTGCCAGCTCACCAGAGGCATTCTCTGGAAACACCATATATTTT TRBV18 few . TRBJ1-3
CASSFALAGAETQYF TGTGCTAGCAGCTTTGCCCTAGCGGGTGCGGAGACCCAGTACTTC TRBV7-7 . TRBD2 TRBJ2-5
CASSPLAGGPYEQFF TGTGCCAGCAGCCCCCTAGCGGGGGGACCCTATGAGCAGTTCTTC TRBV11-2 few TRBD2 TRBJ2-1
CASSLAGQENTEAFF TGTGCCAGCAGCTTAGCGGGACAGGAGAACACTGAAGCTTTCTTT TRBV7-6 few TRBD1 TRBJ1-1
CATSGGALLEETQYF TGTGCCACCTCCGGGGGGGCCCTTTTGGAAGAGACCCAGTACTTC TRBV15 many TRBD2 TRBJ2-5
CASSSPEHEFLYEQYF TGCGCCAGCAGCTCTCCCGAGCACGAGTTTCTCTACGAGCAGTACTTC TRBV5-1 . . TRBJ2-7
CSAFSGSNNEQFF TGCAGTGCATTTAGCGGATCCAACAATGAGCAGTTCTTC TRBV20-1 few . TRBJ2-1
CASSQEGLGNQPQHF TGTGCCAGCAGCCAAGAAGGACTTGGTAATCAGCCCCAGCATTTT TRBV3-1 . . TRBJ1-5
CASSLTIPSGHNEQFF TGTGCCAGCAGCTTAACGATCCCTAGCGGGCACAATGAGCAGTTCTTC TRBV7-3 . TRBD2 TRBJ2-1